The rows below give T cell receptor beta chains drawn from one sample of a study of beta chain features in type 1 diabetes. Method: immunoSEQ multiplex PCR; TCRdb's copy keeps in-frame clones and lacks some. The sample lists 130,000 to 150,000 clones, 8% to 13% occurring once. Input material: naive CD4+ T cells from blood. The receptors originated from a man younger than 35 in good health. Both conserved end residues are part of each CDR3. D genes are given only for firm matches. The size field is filled for only some rows; it gives once, few, many or a size class.

many,TRBJ1-3,.,TRBV20-1,TGCAGTGCCCACAGGAGGGGCTTT,CSAHRRGF
few,TRBJ1-2,.,TRBV6-1,TGTGCCAGCAGTGGTGGCAGAACCTATGGCTACACCTTC,CASSGGRTYGYTF
once,TRBJ2-2,.,TRBV5-4,TGTGCCAGCAGCCCGGTCATAGCGGCCACCGGGGAGCTGTTTTTT,CASSPVIAATGELFF
.,TRBJ1-2,.,TRBV5-6,TGTGCCAGCAGCTTCGGTGCAGGGGCGGGTCTATATGGCTACACCTTC,CASSFGAGAGLYGYTF
few,TRBJ2-5,.,TRBV27,TGTGCCAGCATCTCTCTCCAAGAGACCCAGTACTTC,CASISLQETQYF
many,TRBJ1-6,.,TRBV7-9,TGTGCCAGCAGCTTAGAGGGGTATAATTCACCCCTCCACTTT,CASSLEGYNSPLHF
many,TRBJ2-7,.,TRBV4-3,TGCGCCAGCAGTCGCAGGGATGGCGACGAGCAGTACTTC,CASSRRDGDEQYF
many,TRBJ1-4,TRBD1,TRBV7-9,TGTGCCAGCAGAACATCACAGGGGGCGCGGGATGAAAAACTGTTTTTT,CASRTSQGARDEKLFF
.,TRBJ2-7,TRBD2,TRBV2,TGTGCCAGCAGTAAAAACCCGGGACTAGCGGGGAGTAGCTCCTACGAGCAGTACTTC,CASSKNPGLAGSSSYEQYF
.,TRBJ1-2,.,TRBV30,TGTGCCTGGAGTGATCAGGGGAACTATGGCTACACCTTC,CAWSDQGNYGYTF
few,TRBJ2-2,.,TRBV7-2,TGTGCCAGCAGCCCGCGGCCGGAGGTCGGCGGGGAGCTGTTTTTT,CASSPRPEVGGELFF
few,TRBJ1-6,TRBD1,TRBV19,TGTGCCAGTACCGAGGACAGGGGAAATTCACCCCTCCACTTT,CASTEDRGNSPLHF
.,TRBJ1-1,.,TRBV7-9,TGTGCCAGCAGCTTATTCGAGGGGAACACTGAAGCTTTCTTT,CASSLFEGNTEAFF
many,TRBJ2-1,.,TRBV19,TGTGCCAGTAGTATGGAGGGACAGATTTACAATGAGCAGTTCTTC,CASSMEGQIYNEQFF
.,TRBJ1-1,.,TRBV19,TGTGCCAGTAGTTTGTACTCGCGGGACACTGAAGCTTTCTTT,CASSLYSRDTEAFF
.,TRBJ1-4,.,TRBV6-5,TGTGCCAGCAGTTACTCGGGCAGTGAAAAACTGTTTTTT,CASSYSGSEKLFF
.,TRBJ2-7,.,TRBV19,TGTGCCAGTAGTACCCTAGACAGCAAGAACTACGAGCAGTACTTC,CASSTLDSKNYEQYF
few,TRBJ2-1,TRBD1,TRBV6-1,TGTGCCAGCAGTGAGTGGGTCACAGGGGGCATAAATGAGCAGTTCTTC,CASSEWVTGGINEQFF
few,TRBJ2-1,TRBD1,TRBV9,TGTGCCAGCAGCGTAGACAGGGGGCACAATGAGCAGTTCTTC,CASSVDRGHNEQFF
.,TRBJ2-2,.,TRBV4-3,TGCGCCAGCAGCCAAGACGGGGGCACCGGGGAGCTGTTTTTT,CASSQDGGTGELFF
few,TRBJ1-2,TRBD1,TRBV7-9,TGTGCCAGCAGCTTAGCAGGGGGCCATGGCTACACCTTC,CASSLAGGHGYTF
few,TRBJ2-1,TRBD2,TRBV25-1,TGTGCCAGCACCACCCGGACTAGCTCGGTCAATGAGCAGTTCTTC,CASTTRTSSVNEQFF
.,TRBJ2-1,TRBD2,TRBV5-4,TGTGCCAGCAGCTTGAAGTCAGCGGGGGTGAACAATGAGCAGTTCTTC,CASSLKSAGVNNEQFF
.,TRBJ2-1,.,TRBV9,TGTGCCAGCAGCGTGGCACTAACGGACAGAAACAATGAGCAGTTCTTC,CASSVALTDRNNEQFF
.,TRBJ1-5,TRBD1,TRBV19,TGTGCCAGTAGTTGGCAGGGGGTGGGTCAGCCCCAGCATTTT,CASSWQGVGQPQHF
.,TRBJ1-5,TRBD1,TRBV15,TGTGCCACGGGACAGGGGTACAATCAGCCCCAGCATTTT,CATGQGYNQPQHF
few,TRBJ2-7,.,TRBV7-2,TGTGCCAGCAGTTCGAACAGGGTCTCCTACGAGCAGTACTTC,CASSSNRVSYEQYF
few,TRBJ1-2,.,TRBV6-5,TGTGCCAGCAGTTCCGGACAGCCTCCTAACTATGGCTACACCTTC,CASSSGQPPNYGYTF
.,TRBJ2-1,TRBD2,TRBV27,TGTGCCAGCAGTAGTTCCGGGACTAGCGGCGGGGGTGAGCAGTTCTTC,CASSSSGTSGGGEQFF
.,TRBJ1-2,.,TRBV6-5,TGTGCCAGCAGTTACTCCCACGACAGGACCTATGGCTACACCTTC,CASSYSHDRTYGYTF
many,TRBJ2-4,TRBD1,TRBV18,TGTGCCAGCTCACCTCTAGGGACAGTCCCACTCTTC,CASSPLGTVPLF
few,TRBJ2-2,TRBD1,TRBV2,TGTGCCAGCAGTGAAATCACAGGGGCCACCGGGGAGCTGTTTTTT,CASSEITGATGELFF
few,TRBJ1-4,.,TRBV10-3,TGTGCCATCAGTGAGTCGGGCACAGGAAAGGATGAAAAACTGTTTTTT,CAISESGTGKDEKLFF
few,TRBJ2-7,TRBD1,TRBV7-2,TGTGCCAGCAGCGATCCCCGCCTAGGGGGCGCCTCCTACGAGCAGTACTTC,CASSDPRLGGASYEQYF
few,TRBJ2-7,.,TRBV11-2,TGTGCCAGCAGCTTATTAACAGGGAGATCCTACGAGCAGTACTTC,CASSLLTGRSYEQYF
few,TRBJ2-1,.,TRBV15,TGTGCCACCAGCAGAACACTGGTACGGGGGGCCCACAATGAGCAGTTCTTC,CATSRTLVRGAHNEQFF
.,TRBJ2-2,.,TRBV5-1,TGCGCCAGCAGCTGGACATCGAACACCGGGGAGCTGTTTTTT,CASSWTSNTGELFF
few,TRBJ2-7,.,TRBV7-2,TGTGCCAGCAGCTTACGGGAAGGTGGCTCCTACGAGCAGTACTTC,CASSLREGGSYEQYF
.,TRBJ1-6,.,TRBV11-2,TGTGCCAGCAGCTTACCGGGACATTGGAATTCACCCCTCCACTTT,CASSLPGHWNSPLHF
.,TRBJ1-2,.,TRBV28,TGTGCCAGCAGACGGACAGCTAACTATGGCTACACCTTC,CASRRTANYGYTF
.,TRBJ1-6,.,TRBV5-6,TGTGCCAGCAGCTTTATCAGGGTTGCTTCACCCCTCCACTTT,CASSFIRVASPLHF
.,TRBJ1-1,.,TRBV2,TGTGCCAGCAGTCCAGGAAACACTGAAGCTTTCTTT,CASSPGNTEAFF
.,TRBJ2-3,.,TRBV4-1,TGCGCCAGCAGCCTGACAGGCACAGATACGCAGTATTTT,CASSLTGTDTQYF
.,TRBJ2-7,.,TRBV6-5,TGTGCCAGCAGCCGAACAGGCTCCTACGAGCAGTACTTC,CASSRTGSYEQYF
few,TRBJ1-1,.,TRBV18,TGTGCCAGCTCACCAGGCAGGATGAACACTGAAGCTTTCTTT,CASSPGRMNTEAFF
few,TRBJ1-2,TRBD1,TRBV7-2,TGTGCCAGCAGCTACGGGGAGGCAGGGGGCGCGAATGGCTACACCTTC,CASSYGEAGGANGYTF
once,TRBJ2-2,TRBD1,TRBV19,TGTGCCAGTAGTTCCCCAGACAGGGGATCAACCGGGGAGCTGTTTTTT,CASSSPDRGSTGELFF
few,TRBJ2-5,TRBD2,TRBV28,TGTGCCAGCAGTGCCCTAGCGGGGGGATGGGAGACCCAGTACTTC,CASSALAGGWETQYF
few,TRBJ2-5,.,TRBV7-8,TGTGCCAGCAGCTTAGCGCGCCGGGAGACCCAGTACTTC,CASSLARRETQYF
few,TRBJ1-5,.,TRBV9,TGTGCCAGCAGCGGAGGATATAGCAATCAGCCCCAGCATTTT,CASSGGYSNQPQHF
.,TRBJ2-5,TRBD2,TRBV10-1,TGCGCCAGCAGTGAGTCGACTAGCGGGGGTATCACGGAGACCCAGTACTTC,CASSESTSGGITETQYF
few,TRBJ2-3,TRBD2,TRBV5-4,TGTGCCAGCAGCGGCGGGGGGAAGACAGATACGCAGTATTTT,CASSGGGKTDTQYF
few,TRBJ1-6,TRBD1,TRBV19,TGTGCCAGTAGTACGGTGGGGAACAGGGGTGGGAGTTCACCCCTCCACTTT,CASSTVGNRGGSSPLHF